Listed below are T cell receptor beta chains from one sample, sequenced in a study of T cell responses to AZD1222 COVID-19 vaccine. Libraries were prepared by immunoSEQ multiplex PCR; TCRdb keeps only in-frame clonotypes and omits some of them. This table holds some 87,000 clones, under 95% found once. The sample was peripheral blood, taken on day 0 of MenACWY control vaccination. The source of these receptors is an adult in good health. Each CDR3 is given with its conserved first and last residue. D genes are given only for firm matches. Not all rows give a size; the values are once, few, many and, for expanded clones, a class.

size: .; D: .; V: TRBV9; J: TRBJ1-5; DNA: TGTGCCAGCAGCGCGCAGGGTTGGCAGCCCCAGCATTTT; CDR3: CASSAQGWQPQHF
size: .; D: .; V: TRBV11-2; J: TRBJ2-7; DNA: TGTGCCAGCAGCTTAGGAGGTGGTGGTTCCGAGCAGTACTTC; CDR3: CASSLGGGGSEQYF
size: .; D: TRBD1; V: TRBV5-4; J: TRBJ1-2; DNA: TGTGCCAGCAGCTGGAGTTTGGGACGCAGGGGGGGAGCTAACTATGGCTACACCTTC; CDR3: CASSWSLGRRGGANYGYTF
size: .; D: .; V: TRBV6-5; J: TRBJ2-3; DNA: TGTGCCAGCAGGCCGGGACTTCGGCACACAGATACGCAGTATTTT; CDR3: CASRPGLRHTDTQYF
size: .; D: TRBD1; V: TRBV24-1; J: TRBJ2-5; DNA: TGTGCCACCAGTGATTTGGGACAGGGGACCGTCGGCCCCGGGACCCAGTACTTC; CDR3: CATSDLGQGTVGPGTQYF
size: .; D: .; V: TRBV4-2; J: TRBJ1-6; DNA: TGTGCCAGCAGCCAGGAAAGGGAGAATTCACCCCTCCACTTT; CDR3: CASSQERENSPLHF
size: .; D: .; V: TRBV29-1; J: TRBJ1-4; DNA: TGCAGCGTTGATGGGGGCGGTGAAAAACTGTTTTTT; CDR3: CSVDGGGEKLFF
size: .; D: .; V: TRBV18; J: TRBJ2-7; DNA: TGTGCCAGCTCACCCGGCCGGGAGTTAGAGCAGTACTTC; CDR3: CASSPGRELEQYF
size: .; D: TRBD1; V: TRBV2; J: TRBJ2-5; DNA: TGTGCCAGCAGTGAGGACAGGGGGCACGGGGAGACCCAGTACTTC; CDR3: CASSEDRGHGETQYF
size: once; D: .; V: TRBV2; J: TRBJ2-1; DNA: TGTGCCAGCAGTGAAGGGGGCAGGGGTCACAATGAGCAGTTCTTC; CDR3: CASSEGGRGHNEQFF
size: .; D: TRBD1; V: TRBV7-9; J: TRBJ1-1; DNA: TGTGCCAGCAGCCCTACCTGGGACAGAATGAACACTGAAGCTTTCTTT; CDR3: CASSPTWDRMNTEAFF
size: .; D: .; V: TRBV3-1/TRBV3-2; J: TRBJ1-2; DNA: TGTGCCAGCAGCCAAGTATATAGGGGTGAAAATGGCTACACCTTC; CDR3: CASSQVYRGENGYTF
size: .; D: .; V: TRBV9; J: TRBJ1-1; DNA: TGTGCCAGCACCCAGGGGATGAACACTGAAGCTTTCTTT; CDR3: CASTQGMNTEAFF
size: .; D: .; V: TRBV3-1/TRBV3-2; J: TRBJ1-3; DNA: TGTGCCAGCAGCCCTTATCACCTAGGGCCAGTCCTCTCTGGAAACACCATATATTTT; CDR3: CASSPYHLGPVLSGNTIYF
size: .; D: .; V: TRBV6-1; J: TRBJ1-6; DNA: TGTGCCAGCAGTGAATCGGCCTCACCCCTCCACTTT; CDR3: CASSESASPLHF
size: .; D: .; V: TRBV4-2; J: TRBJ1-3; DNA: TGTGCCAGCAGCCAAGATAAGCAGGGAGTCTCTGGAAACACCATATATTTT; CDR3: CASSQDKQGVSGNTIYF
size: .; D: .; V: TRBV28; J: TRBJ1-2; DNA: TGTGCCAGCAGCCAATTGGGATCCCAGGGCTTAAGTCGCTACACCTTC; CDR3: CASSQLGSQGLSRYTF
size: once; D: TRBD2; V: TRBV15; J: TRBJ2-3; DNA: TGTGCCACCAGCAGAGAATACACCGGACTAGCGGGGAACACAGATACGCAGTATTTT; CDR3: CATSREYTGLAGNTDTQYF
size: once; D: .; V: TRBV29-1; J: TRBJ1-1; DNA: TGCAGCGTTGAAGAGGGGATCGGCACTGAAGCTTTCTTT; CDR3: CSVEEGIGTEAFF
size: .; D: TRBD1; V: TRBV28; J: TRBJ1-6; DNA: TGTGCCAGCAGTTTACAGACAGGGGGACAAAATTCACCCCTCCACTTT; CDR3: CASSLQTGGQNSPLHF
size: once; D: TRBD1; V: TRBV4-1; J: TRBJ1-6; DNA: TGCGCCAGCAGCCAAGAAGGTCAGGGGGGTAATTCACCCCTCCACTTT; CDR3: CASSQEGQGGNSPLHF
size: .; D: .; V: TRBV11-3; J: TRBJ2-1; DNA: TGTGCCAGCAGCTTAGGCGGGACCCACAATGAGCAGTTCTTC; CDR3: CASSLGGTHNEQFF
size: .; D: .; V: TRBV7-9; J: TRBJ1-2; DNA: TGTGCCAGCAGCTTAGGTTCCGGGGGCAGGCATGGCTACACCTTC; CDR3: CASSLGSGGRHGYTF
size: .; D: .; V: TRBV6-5; J: TRBJ2-7; DNA: TGTGCCAGGGTAGCAAGGGCCTACGAGCAGTACTTC; CDR3: CARVARAYEQYF
size: .; D: .; V: TRBV5-1; J: TRBJ2-7; DNA: TGCGCCAGCAGCCCGCTTGGGTCAGGGTCCGGGGACGAGCAGTACTTC; CDR3: CASSPLGSGSGDEQYF